A selection of T cell receptor beta chains follows, all from one sample in a study of shared clonotypes between healthy human individuals. Sequencing was performed with immunoSEQ multiplex PCR; in TCRdb, only in-frame clones are kept and a portion is missing. The sample includes some 1 million clones, about 80% seen only once; the top ten take about 1.5%. Sample: memory CD4+ T cells sorted from blood. The source of these receptors is a man younger than 30 in good health. Each CDR3 is given with its conserved first and last residue. The order of the fields is J gene, V gene, clone size, D gene, CDR3 DNA, CDR3 protein. A D gene is named only where the DNA matches it firmly. Clone size is not always given. Where it is, it says once, few, many or a class for expanded clones.

TRBJ1-5,TRBV19,.,TRBD1,TGTGCCAGTAACTCAGGACAGGGCAGGAATCAGCCCCAGCATTTT,CASNSGQGRNQPQHF
TRBJ1-2,TRBV28,.,.,TGTGCCAGCGGTACAGGAGAACCTTACTATGGCTACACCTTC,CASGTGEPYYGYTF
TRBJ2-4,TRBV18,many,TRBD1,TGTGCCAGCTCACCACTCCCAGGGGGCTCAGACATTCAGTACTTC,CASSPLPGGSDIQYF
TRBJ1-5,TRBV28,.,.,TGTGCCAGCAGTTTAAGGCAGGGATATGTCAATCAGCCCCAGCATTTT,CASSLRQGYVNQPQHF
TRBJ2-5,TRBV28,.,.,TGTGCCAGCAGTTTAGGGGGGAGAGAGACCCAGTACTTC,CASSLGGRETQYF
TRBJ2-7,TRBV6-5,.,TRBD1,TGTGCCAGCAGTTACCGACAGGGTCTCTACGAGCAGTACTTC,CASSYRQGLYEQYF
TRBJ2-5,TRBV19,.,TRBD2,TGTGCCAGTAGTCCGCCTAGCGGGGCCCTCCAAGAGACCCAGTACTTC,CASSPPSGALQETQYF
TRBJ2-7,TRBV7-2,.,TRBD1,TGTGCCAGCACCCCAAGGACAGGGGCGGGCGAGCAGTACTTC,CASTPRTGAGEQYF
TRBJ1-4,TRBV13,.,.,TGTGCCAGCAGCCGCCAGCTTGAAAAACTGTTTTTT,CASSRQLEKLFF
TRBJ1-1,TRBV15,many,.,TGTGCCACCAGCAGAGGAGGGTCGGCTGAAGCTTTCTTT,CATSRGGSAEAFF
TRBJ2-5,TRBV11-2,.,TRBD1,TGTGCCAGCAGCTTTGACAGGGGGAGTGAGACCCAGTACTTC,CASSFDRGSETQYF
TRBJ1-4,TRBV18,.,TRBD1,TGTGCCAGCTCACCCGCACAGGGGGCTCTTACAACTAATGAAAAACTGTTTTTT,CASSPAQGALTTNEKLFF
TRBJ2-5,TRBV7-8,.,.,TGTGCCAGCAGCCGCATGGGGGGACCGAAAGAGACCCAGTACTTC,CASSRMGGPKETQYF
TRBJ2-2,TRBV6-6,.,.,TGTGCCAGCAGGAAACCGTTAACCGGGGAGCTGTTTTTT,CASRKPLTGELFF
TRBJ2-5,TRBV5-4,.,TRBD2,TGTGCCAGCAGCCCTGGACTAGCGACGGGGGGCCCCGAGACCCAGTACTTC,CASSPGLATGGPETQYF
TRBJ2-2,TRBV15,.,.,TGTGCCACCAGCAGAGATCACAGGGACACCGGGGAGCTGTTTTTT,CATSRDHRDTGELFF
TRBJ2-7,TRBV5-1,.,TRBD2,TGCGCCAGCAGCGCGGGACTAGCGTTGGACAACGAGCAGTACTTC,CASSAGLALDNEQYF
TRBJ1-1,TRBV2,.,.,TGTGCCAGCACATCAGGGTTGGTTGAAGCTTTCTTT,CASTSGLVEAFF
TRBJ2-5,TRBV29-1,.,TRBD1,TGCAGCGTGCTACCACAGGGGAAGAGGGGAGAGACCCAGTACTTC,CSVLPQGKRGETQYF
TRBJ1-6,TRBV6-1,.,TRBD1,TGTGCCAGCAGTGAGCATTCAGGGGGCAATTCACCCCTCCACTTT,CASSEHSGGNSPLHF
TRBJ1-3,TRBV5-1,few,.,TGCGCCAGCAGCACGGGAGTACCGAGCTCTGGAAACACCATATATTTT,CASSTGVPSSGNTIYF
TRBJ1-2,TRBV18,.,.,TGTGCCAGCTCGCCCCAGGGAGGCGCCTATGGCTACACCTTC,CASSPQGGAYGYTF
TRBJ1-1,TRBV28,.,.,TGTGCCAGCAGGTCCACAGGGTATGAAGCTTTCTTT,CASRSTGYEAFF
TRBJ1-2,TRBV6-1,.,.,TGTGCCAGCAGTGAGGATAGGGGCAACTATGGCTACACCTTC,CASSEDRGNYGYTF
TRBJ1-2,TRBV5-1,many,.,TGCGCCAGCAGCTTAGATTGGAAAACAAGCACCTTC,CASSLDWKTSTF
TRBJ2-3,TRBV15,few,TRBD2,TGTGCCACCGCTAGCGGGGGTGGAGATACGCAGTATTTT,CATASGGGDTQYF
TRBJ2-7,TRBV5-1,.,.,TGCGCCAGCAGCTCCCGGGACCTTCACTACGAGCAGTACTTC,CASSSRDLHYEQYF
TRBJ1-2,TRBV27,.,TRBD1,TGTGCCAGCAGTAGGGACAGAGGGGTTAACTATGGCTACACCTTC,CASSRDRGVNYGYTF
TRBJ2-3,TRBV4-3,.,TRBD2,TGCGCCAGCAGCCAAGAGTACGGGCGGGGGACAGATACGCAGTATTTT,CASSQEYGRGTDTQYF
TRBJ2-7,TRBV5-1,.,.,TGCGCCAGCAGCCTTTCGTTGAGCGGGCTAAACGAGCAGTACTTC,CASSLSLSGLNEQYF
TRBJ2-7,TRBV28,.,TRBD1,TGTGCCAGCAGTCCCTGGACAGGGGCAATCCCCTACGAGCAGTACTTC,CASSPWTGAIPYEQYF
TRBJ2-5,TRBV5-4,.,TRBD1,TGTGCCAGCAGCCACAGGGGAGAGGAGACCCAGTACTTC,CASSHRGEETQYF
TRBJ1-4,TRBV28,.,.,TGTGCCAGCAGTTCGCTACAGGGCGCTAATGAAAAACTGTTTTTT,CASSSLQGANEKLFF
TRBJ1-2,TRBV25-1,.,.,TGTGCCAGCAGTGATCTATGGGATGGCTACACCTTC,CASSDLWDGYTF
TRBJ2-2,TRBV29-1,.,.,TGCAGCGTCCCGAGCGAGGGGGTGGGGGAGCTGTTTTTT,CSVPSEGVGELFF
TRBJ2-2,TRBV5-1,.,.,TGCGCCAGCAGTGAGGTCGGGAGCGTGGGGGAGCTGTTTTTT,CASSEVGSVGELFF
TRBJ1-2,TRBV19,few,.,TGTGCCAGTAGTATGGACTATGGCTACACCTTC,CASSMDYGYTF
TRBJ1-2,TRBV6-1,.,.,TGTGCCAGCAGGCATTGGCAACTCTATGGCTACACCTTC,CASRHWQLYGYTF
TRBJ2-7,TRBV6-4,.,.,TGTGCCAGCAGTTACCCACCGAGGGAGCAGTACTTC,CASSYPPREQYF
TRBJ2-5,TRBV7-2,.,TRBD2,TGTGCCAGCAGCTTGGTCGGAGGAGCGGGAGAGGAGACCCAGTACTTC,CASSLVGGAGEETQYF
TRBJ2-3,TRBV11-3,.,.,TGTGCCAGCAGCTCGGGTACAGGGACAGATACGCAGTATTTT,CASSSGTGTDTQYF
TRBJ2-3,TRBV21-1,.,.,TGTGCCAGCAGCAAAGACGGTTTTTGGCGGAATACCACAGATACGCAGTATTTT,CASSKDGFWRNTTDTQYF
TRBJ2-1,TRBV19,.,TRBD1,TGTGCCAGTAGTGTCGGGACGGACAGGAATGAGCAGTTCTTC,CASSVGTDRNEQFF
TRBJ2-7,TRBV19,.,.,TGTGCCAGTAGTATCGGCCCCACCTACGAGCAGTACTTC,CASSIGPTYEQYF
TRBJ1-2,TRBV6-6,many,.,TGTGCCAGCAGTTACGCCCTGGGGGCGGAGGGCTACACCTTC,CASSYALGAEGYTF
TRBJ1-4,TRBV30,.,.,TGTGCCTGGAGATCCGGGCCCGCCTCTAATGAAAAACTGTTTTTT,CAWRSGPASNEKLFF
TRBJ1-3,TRBV19,.,.,TGTGCCAGTCGACCTGATTTCTCTGGAAACACCATATATTTT,CASRPDFSGNTIYF
TRBJ1-2,TRBV6-6,once,.,TGTGCCACCGCTTATCGGACAACTAACTATGGCTACACCTTC,CATAYRTTNYGYTF
TRBJ2-3,TRBV5-1,.,.,TGCGCCAGCAGCTCTCGAGAAGGAGATACGCAGTATTTT,CASSSREGDTQYF
TRBJ1-3,TRBV6-6,.,.,TGTGCCAGCAGTTACCCAGCTGGAAACACCATATATTTT,CASSYPAGNTIYF
TRBJ1-2,TRBV27,.,TRBD1,TGTGCCAGCAGTCTGGGACAGGCCATCGAGGGCTACACCTTC,CASSLGQAIEGYTF